This T cell receptor (beta chain) was sequenced for a study of cytotoxic CD8 clonotypes in ibrutinib-treated CLL. Across the study: IGHV unmutated about 17; relapsed/refractory 10 to 11; treatment-naive more than 14. Mean values per sample were a few hundred thousand productive templates and tens of thousands of productive rearrangements. General study results and limits: Clonality (at baseline) was higher than in age-matched healthy donors and tracked circulating CD8+ T-cell counts. Whereas clonality rose at ibrutinib response, it declined toward baseline at progression.

Comments on this clone: Its antigen remains unidentified.

CDR3 length: 17 residues. Germline V gene data show CDR1 as MDHEN and CDR2 as SYDVKM. Trimming removed 1 base from V and 3 bases from J; junction bases left unmatched: 5. Assay: immunoSEQ multiplex PCR; the TCRdb copy retains only in-frame clones and omits some. The sample has 60,000 or so clones, approximately 57% seen once. V usage is TRBV28 and J usage is TRBJ2-1; 11 bases line up with TRBD2. Sequenced material: PBMCs, taken after 12 months of ibrutinib treatment. This clonotype was obtained from a human donor with chronic lymphocytic leukemia. CDR3 in amino acids: CASSLSIAGGIYNEQFF. DNA for the CDR3: TGTGCCAGCAGTTTATCTATAGCGGGGGGGATCTACAATGAGCAGTTCTTC. Variable domain in full (rest from reference TRBV28 and TRBJ2-1): DVKVTQSSRYLVKRTGEKVFLECVQDMDHENMFWYRQDPGLGLRLIYFSYDVKMKEKGDIPEGYSVSREKKERFSLILESASTNQTSMYLCASSLSIAGGIYNEQFFGPGTRLTVL.